This entry concerns a single T cell receptor beta chain. The V gene lost 4 bases and the J gene lost 4 bases, with 11 bases spanning the gap. The V gene's germline CDR1 is SGDLS and CDR2 YYNGEE. The CDR3 sequence is 13 residues long. This entry comes from a study of control samples from healthy donors and cancer patients. Assay used: immunoSEQ multiplex PCR; TCRdb lists only in-frame clones, some missing. The sample lists around 150,000 clones, about 95% occurring once. Sequenced: PBMCs. The chain recombines TRBV9 with TRBJ2-5; D is unresolved. This TCR was recovered from a man aged 60-69 years with colorectal cancer. CDR3 region: CASSPVWGETQYF. Here the CDR3 DNA reads TGTGCCAGCAGCCCCGTCTGGGGAGAGACCCAGTACTTC.